This TCR beta chain emerged from a study of T cell clonality in common variable immunodeficiency. There are 13 residues in the CDR3. Germline values: CDR1 SNHLY, CDR2 FYNNEI. Trimming stripped 4 bases from V and 5 bases from J, with 12 bases between. This clone was detected many times. Its antigen is unknown. The sequenced fragment ends 3 residues before the CDR3 boundary, so the rest is inferred from the germline J gene. Study results and limitations: CVID subjects had higher TCRbeta clonality than healthy controls, most marked in about a third.

Generated by immunoSEQ multiplex PCR, the TCRdb table keeps only in-frame clones and is missing some. Listed for the sample are about 44,000 clones, none seen a single time. The V and J genes are TRBV2 and TRBJ2-7; the D gene is possibly TRBD2 (7 bases). This TCR was sampled from a person between 18 and 75 years old in good health. The specimen was peripheral blood mononuclear cells. The CDR3: CASSVAGANEQYF. Incomplete CDR3 DNA: TGTGCCAGCAGTGTGGCGGGGGCAAACGAG.